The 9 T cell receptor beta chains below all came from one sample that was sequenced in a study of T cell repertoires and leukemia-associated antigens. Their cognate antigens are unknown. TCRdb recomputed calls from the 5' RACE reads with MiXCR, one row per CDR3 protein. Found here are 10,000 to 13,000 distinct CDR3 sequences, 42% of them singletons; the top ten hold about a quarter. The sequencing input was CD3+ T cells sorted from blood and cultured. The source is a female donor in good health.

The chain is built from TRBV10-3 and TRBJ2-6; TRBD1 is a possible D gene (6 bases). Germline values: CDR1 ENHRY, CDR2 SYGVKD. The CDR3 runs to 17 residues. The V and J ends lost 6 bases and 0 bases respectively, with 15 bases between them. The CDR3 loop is CAIRGETGSSGANVLTF. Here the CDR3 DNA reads TGTGCCATCAGGGGGGAGACAGGTAGCTCTGGGGCCAACGTCCTGACTTTC.

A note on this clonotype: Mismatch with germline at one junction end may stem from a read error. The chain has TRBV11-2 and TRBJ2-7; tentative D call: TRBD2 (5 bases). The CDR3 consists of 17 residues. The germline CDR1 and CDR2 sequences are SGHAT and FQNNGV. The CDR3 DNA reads TGTACCAGCAGCTTAGCAAGTTGGAGCGGCACGACCTACGAGCAGTACTTC. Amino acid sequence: CTSSLASWSGTTYEQYF.

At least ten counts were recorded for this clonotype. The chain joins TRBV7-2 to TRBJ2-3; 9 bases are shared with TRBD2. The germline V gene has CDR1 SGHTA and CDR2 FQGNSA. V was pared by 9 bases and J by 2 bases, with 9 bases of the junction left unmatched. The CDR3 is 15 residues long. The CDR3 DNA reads TGTGCCAGTTGTCCTTTAGCGGGAGTCACAGATACGCAGTATTTT. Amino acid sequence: CASCPLAGVTDTQYF.

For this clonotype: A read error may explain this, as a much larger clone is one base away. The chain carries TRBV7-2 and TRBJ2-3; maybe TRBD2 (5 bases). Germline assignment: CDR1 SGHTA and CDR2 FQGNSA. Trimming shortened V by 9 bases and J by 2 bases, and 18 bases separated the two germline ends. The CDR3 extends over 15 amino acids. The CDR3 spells CASCPLARVTDTQYF. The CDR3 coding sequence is TGTGCCAGTTGTCCTTTAGCGAGAGTCACAGATACGCAGTATTTT.

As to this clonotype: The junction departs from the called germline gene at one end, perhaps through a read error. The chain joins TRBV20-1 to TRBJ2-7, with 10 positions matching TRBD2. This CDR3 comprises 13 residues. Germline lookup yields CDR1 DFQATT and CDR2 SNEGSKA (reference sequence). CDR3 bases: TGCAGTGCTAGGGGGACTAGCGATTACGAGCAGCACTTC. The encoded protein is CSARGTSDYEQHF.

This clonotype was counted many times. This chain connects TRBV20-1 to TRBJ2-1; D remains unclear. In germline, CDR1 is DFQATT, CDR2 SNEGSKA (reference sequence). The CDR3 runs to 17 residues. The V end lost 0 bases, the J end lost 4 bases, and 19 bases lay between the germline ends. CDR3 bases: TGCAGTGCTAGAGATATAAAATCCTGGGGAAAATACAATGAGCAGTTCTTC. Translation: CSARDIKSWGKYNEQFF.

The DNA of the CDR3 is TGCGCCAGCAGGTGGGGGGTAGGCGATGAAGAGACCCAGTACTTC. Translating it yields CASRWGVGDEETQYF. The chain uses TRBV5-1 and TRBJ2-5; TRBD2 might be the D (6 bases). Germline assignment: CDR1 SGHRS and CDR2 YFSETQ. This CDR3 has 15 residues. V shed 5 bases and J shed 3 bases, with 17 bases lying between them.

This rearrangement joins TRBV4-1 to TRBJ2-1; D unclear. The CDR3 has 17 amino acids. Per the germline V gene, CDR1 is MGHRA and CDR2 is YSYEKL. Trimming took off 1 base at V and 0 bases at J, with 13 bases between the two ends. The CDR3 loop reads CASSQVPIRLSYNEQFF. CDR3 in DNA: TGCGCCAGCAGCCAAGTCCCCATCCGACTCTCCTACAATGAGCAGTTCTTC.

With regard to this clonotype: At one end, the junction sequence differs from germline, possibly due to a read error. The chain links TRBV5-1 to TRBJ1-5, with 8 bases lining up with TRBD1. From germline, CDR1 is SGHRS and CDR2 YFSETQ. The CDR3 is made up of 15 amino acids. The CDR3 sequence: CASILGAGGHQPQHF. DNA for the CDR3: TGCGCCAGCATCTTGGGGGCAGGGGGCCATCAGCCTCAGCATTTT.